A selection of T cell receptor beta chains follows, all from one sample in a study of cytomegalovirus exposure and HLA in healthy donors. TCRdb keeps only in-frame clones here, not all; method: immunoSEQ multiplex PCR. Of tens of thousands of clones in the sample, roughly 72% were seen once. The sequencing input was PBMCs. The receptors were gathered from a woman in her forties or fifties in good health and CMV-seropositive. The conserved cysteine and the conserved F or W are not part of the CDR3 here.

V gene	CDR3 protein
TRBV20-1	SADSYNEQF
TRBV4-1	ASSRRQGHTEAF
TRBV11-1	ASSFAGLAGEIGTQY
TRBV30	AWSRIYRASYEQY
TRBV28	ASSQTGPYNEQF
TRBV10-2	ASSGPGQNTEAF
TRBV5-1	ASSTGTGSYEQY
TRBV25-1	ASTSGPESYEQY
TRBV12-5	ASGGPGGEQF
TRBV18	ASSPRKPGEKLF
TRBV5-4	ASSSRVDEKLF
TRBV15	ATSSGFGGLQETQY
TRBV6-4	ASSEGQYHNYGYT
TRBV7-2	ASSTKTGARGDGYT
TRBV5-8	ASSLAFATNEQF
TRBV7-9	ASRHGQTNTGELF
TRBV6-1	ASSVSSGDTQY
TRBV7-2	ASSLPPRPGTYYGYT
TRBV16	ASSWTDNQPQH
TRBV19	ASSFRTGATREEQF
TRBV6-5	ASSRTGRPEAF
TRBV4-2	ASSPTDHSNQPQH
TRBV5-6	ASSLAGDETQY
TRBV7-8	ASSPPGGAGGSYEQY
TRBV28	ASSWSLSGNTIY
TRBV6-6	ASSKPTSGRALTLF
TRBV20-1	SGGSSYEQY
TRBV9	ASSSKLGASGRNLTYNEQF
TRBV15	ATSRAGTGDYEQY
TRBV10-3	AIRRTESYEQY
TRBV27	ASSLGQNYGYT
TRBV5-4	ASSAGGTDTQY
TRBV10-1	ASSNRGELSTDTQY
TRBV25-1	ASSEYRDTDTQY
TRBV7-3	ASSSQSGDTQY
TRBV4-2	ASSQEMGQNTEAF
TRBV6-5	ASRPTSGRTYEQY
TRBV6-6	ASSQEGAEQF
TRBV30	AWVTGIRGYT
TRBV10-3	AISASSRSTDTQY
TRBV5-8	ASTLGQGAYEQY
TRBV28	ASSLGGQGGGYT
TRBV5-1	ASSVGTSGSGETQY
TRBV27	ASSPRGSYGYT
TRBV5-1	ASNRGGGDEQF